The 15 T cell receptor beta chains given below trace back to one sample, sequenced in a study of cytomegalovirus exposure and HLA in healthy donors. The PCR contained 60 Vbeta and 13 Jbeta primers. Sequencing used immunoSEQ multiplex PCR; TCRdb keeps in-frame clones, though not all of them. This sample has about 150,000 clones, with less than 85% found just once. Sequencing was performed on PBMCs. Receptors were obtained from a boy younger than 10 in good health and CMV-seronegative.

This chain connects TRBV5-6 to TRBJ2-3; TRBD1 matches 7 bases. From germline, CDR1 is SGHDT and CDR2 YYEEEE. With 2 bases clipped from V and 3 bases from J, the junction kept 3 bases outside the gene matches. CDR3 length equals 14 residues. The CDR3 reads CASSFGTVTDTQYF. DNA of the CDR3: TGTGCCAGCAGCTTTGGGACAGTAACAGATACGCAGTATTTT.

This chain links TRBV5-1 with TRBJ2-3; tentative D call: TRBD2 (6 bases). The CDR3 is made up of 16 amino acids. Trimming pared 5 bases from V and 5 bases from J, leaving 21 bases between. Germline V lookup: CDR1 SGHRS, CDR2 YFSETQ. For the CDR3, the DNA is TGCGCCAGCAGTATACGTGGGAGGCAGGAGGTAGATACGCAGTATTTT. Encoded protein: CASSIRGRQEVDTQYF.

The chain joins TRBV19 to TRBJ1-2; TRBD1 agrees at 7 bases. In germline, CDR1 is LNHDA, CDR2 SQIVND (reference sequence). V shed 3 bases, J shed 3 bases, and the junction held 4 bases outside the gene matches. This CDR3 region has 14 residues. The CDR3 sequence is CASSMVGGDYGYTF. In DNA form, the CDR3 reads TGTGCCAGTAGTATGGTAGGGGGCGACTATGGCTACACCTTC.

The chain has TRBV19 and TRBJ2-3; no clear D gene. Germline V gene sequence: CDR1 LNHDA, CDR2 SQIVND (reference sequence). This CDR3 has 14 residues. V lost 4 bases and J lost 3, with 11 bases in between. CDR3 nucleotide sequence: TGTGCCAGTAGTAGCCCAGAGCGTACAGATACGCAGTATTTT. This encodes CASSSPERTDTQYF.

The J gene is TRBJ2-4, the V gene TRBV15; D not resolved. V was trimmed by 0 bases and J by 1 base, leaving 4 bases between them. Germline lookup yields CDR1 LNHNV and CDR2 YYDKDF (reference sequence). The CDR3 totals 14 residues. The CDR3 loop reads CATSRDRAKNIQYF. CDR3 nucleotide sequence: TGTGCCACCAGCAGAGACAGGGCCAAAAACATTCAGTACTTC.

This rearrangement joins TRBV11-2 to TRBJ2-5, with TRBD2 identical over 11 bases. Germline CDR1 and CDR2: SGHAT and FQNNGV. CDR3 length: 16 amino acids. J gave up 5 bases and V 4 bases, and 9 bases lay outside the gene matches. The CDR3 protein is CASSSPTSGAPETQYF. The CDR3 nucleotides are TGTGCCAGCAGCTCCCCGACTAGCGGGGCTCCGGAGACCCAGTACTTC.

The rearrangement joins TRBV5-1 to TRBJ2-3; 14 bases align to TRBD2. In germline, CDR1 is SGHRS, CDR2 YFSETQ. The CDR3 is 16 residues long. V shed 4 bases, J shed 5 bases, and the junction held 6 bases outside the gene matches. In nucleotides, the CDR3 is TGCGCCAGCAGCCCAGGACTAGCGGGAGGACGAGATACGCAGTATTTT. It yields the protein CASSPGLAGGRDTQYF.

This sequence joins TRBV5-1 and TRBJ2-2; maybe TRBD2 (5 bases). V was cut by 5 bases and J by 7 bases, with 21 bases left in between. The CDR3 spans 16 residues. CDR1 is SGHRS and CDR2 is YFSETQ in the germline V gene. The CDR3 protein is CASRRTGITSGGELFF. The DNA of the CDR3 is TGCGCCAGCAGGCGAACGGGGATTACTTCGGGCGGGGAGCTGTTTTTT.

This clone has more than one count but fewer than ten. The rearrangement joins TRBV6-4 to TRBJ2-1, with TRBD2 identical over 10 bases. Germline V CDR1 and CDR2: MRHNA, SNTAGT. The CDR3 spans 14 residues. The J segment lost 9 bases and the V segment lost 2 bases, leaving 4 bases of the junction unmatched. Here the CDR3 DNA reads TGTGCCAGCAGTGACCAAGCGGGAGGGGGTGAGCAGTTCTTC. Protein sequence: CASSDQAGGGEQFF.

The chain is built from TRBV19 and TRBJ1-1, with 8 bases fitting TRBD1. Germline CDR1 and CDR2: LNHDA and SQIVND (reference sequence). This CDR3 is 14 amino acids long. The ends lost 5 bases at V and 7 bases at J; junction bases unmatched: 9. CDR3 region: CASSLTGDRGEAFF. The CDR3 bases are TGTGCCAGTAGTCTAACAGGTGACAGGGGTGAAGCTTTCTTT.

V is TRBV18 and J is TRBJ2-1; no clear D. Germline CDR1 is KGHSH and CDR2 is LQKENI. The V and J ends lost 3 bases and 3 bases respectively, with 9 bases between them. The CDR3 is 14 residues long. CDR3 in DNA: TGTGCCAGCTCACCCGATCGACTCTACAATGAGCAGTTCTTC. It encodes CASSPDRLYNEQFF.

The gene calls are TRBV15 and TRBJ2-3; D unresolved. Germline V gene sequence: CDR1 LNHNV, CDR2 YYDKDF (reference sequence). Deletions cut 1 base from V and 0 bases from J, with 5 bases between. This CDR3 is 14 amino acids long. For the CDR3, the DNA is TGTGCCACCAGCAGAGTTGGCAGCACAGATACGCAGTATTTT. Amino acids: CATSRVGSTDTQYF.

The rearrangement uses TRBV29-1 and TRBJ1-1, with 12 bases lining up with TRBD1. CDR3 length: 21 residues. CDR1 is SQVTM, CDR2 ANQGSEA, per germline. V lost 2 bases, J lost 1 base, and 20 bases stayed unmatched. This CDR3 is CSVETGRGGTGGFFKNTEAFF. The CDR3 DNA reads as TGCAGCGTTGAAACCGGACGCGGAGGGACAGGGGGCTTTTTTAAGAACACTGAAGCTTTCTTT.

The genes are TRBV9 and TRBJ2-3; 10 nucleotides align to TRBD1. Trimming cost V 7 bases and J 3 bases; bases outside gene matches: 11. The germline V gene has CDR1 SGDLS and CDR2 YYNGEE. The CDR3 runs to 16 residues. CDR3 protein: CASDRGQLLTTDTQYF. The CDR3 coding sequence is TGTGCCAGCGACAGGGGGCAACTTCTGACGACAGATACGCAGTATTTT.

V usage is TRBV5-1 and J usage is TRBJ2-7, with TRBD1 matching over 7 bases. The CDR3 totals 16 residues. Per the germline V gene, CDR1 is SGHRS and CDR2 is YFSETQ. J lost 1 base, V lost 3 bases, and 10 bases had no gene match. In DNA form, the CDR3 reads TGCGCCAGCAGCTGCAATAGGGGGCGCTTTTCCTACGAGCAGTACGTC. It is translated as CASSCNRGRFSYEQYV.